These 24 T cell receptor beta chains share one sample of origin, sequenced in a study of T cell responses to AZD1222 COVID-19 vaccine. The data were produced by immunoSEQ multiplex PCR, yet TCRdb's version contains in-frame clones alone and is incomplete. The table includes under 200,000 clones, around 90% detected once. This sample comprised peripheral blood, obtained 28 days after the second AZD1222 dose. The receptors were sampled from an adult who received the AZD1222 COVID-19 vaccine.

The chain is built from TRBV28 and TRBJ1-1; maybe TRBD1 (5 bases). The CDR3 totals 13 residues. Per the germline V gene, CDR1 is MDHEN and CDR2 is SYDVKM. The ends were cut back, 3 bases at V and 2 bases at J, with 7 bases in the middle. Here the CDR3 DNA reads TGTGCCAGCAGTTTTCAGGGAAACACTGAAGCTTTCTTT. Translated: CASSFQGNTEAFF.

The chain couples TRBV7-3 to TRBJ1-6; TRBD1 aligns across 7 bases. The CDR3 sequence is 14 residues long. Trimming took 3 bases from V and 8 from J; bases not matched to a gene: 4. CDR1 and CDR2 from the germline V gene are SGHTA and FQGTGA. CDR3 protein: CASSFNRGHSPLHF. CDR3 DNA sequence: TGTGCCAGCAGCTTCAATAGGGGGCATTCACCCCTCCACTTT.

The chain couples TRBV7-9 to TRBJ1-1, with 7 nucleotides matching TRBD1. The CDR3 contains 17 residues. In germline, CDR1 is SEHNR, CDR2 FQNEAQ (reference sequence). Trimming cost V 5 bases and J 1 base; bases outside gene matches: 13. The CDR3 protein is CASSPPRGGTENTEAFF. In DNA form, the CDR3 reads TGTGCCAGCAGCCCCCCGAGGGGCGGGACAGAGAACACTGAAGCTTTCTTT.

J is TRBJ1-6 and V is TRBV9, with 7 bases identical to TRBD1. CDR1 SGDLS and CDR2 YYNGEE come from the germline V gene. The CDR3 runs 15 residues. After removal of 0 bases from V and 10 bases from J, the junction contained 7 bases not matched to a gene. CDR3 coding DNA: TGTGCCAGCAGCGTAGTTAGTCAGGGGGGATCACCCCTCCACTTT. This encodes CASSVVSQGGSPLHF.

The chain uses TRBV9 and TRBJ2-1, with D possibly TRBD1 on 6 matching bases. CDR3 length: 15 residues. V was clipped by 0 bases and J by 1 base, with 8 bases between them. Looked up from germline, CDR1 is SGDLS and CDR2 is YYNGEE. CDR3: CASSVGQGSYNEQFF. The CDR3 DNA reads as TGTGCCAGCAGCGTAGGCCAGGGGTCCTACAATGAGCAGTTCTTC. Full variable domain (remainder filled in from reference TRBV9 and TRBJ2-1): DSGVTQTPKHLITATGQRVTLRCSPRSGDLSVYWYQQSLDQGLQFLIQYYNGEERAKGNILERFSAQQFPDLHSELNLSSLELGDSALYFCASSVGQGSYNEQFFGPGTRLTVL.

The V call is TRBV6-4, the J call TRBJ2-7, with D perhaps matching TRBD2 (6 bases). The length of the CDR3 is 14 residues. The ends were cut back, 4 bases at V and 7 bases at J, with 17 bases in the middle. Germline CDR1 is MRHNA and CDR2 is SNTAGT. CDR3 loop: CASSANGGRGEQYF. The CDR3 nucleotides are TGTGCCAGCAGTGCTAACGGGGGACGGGGGGAGCAGTACTTC.

The V and J genes are TRBV9 and TRBJ2-1; 10 bases agree with TRBD2. Trimming removed 0 bases from V and 7 bases from J; junction bases left unmatched: 7. The CDR3 covers 16 residues. Germline lookup yields CDR1 SGDLS and CDR2 YYNGEE. The CDR3 DNA reads as TGTGCCAGCAGCGTAGATATAGCGGGAGGTGGGAATGAGCAGTTCTTC. Its protein product is CASSVDIAGGGNEQFF.

The J gene is TRBJ2-2, the V gene TRBV6-6; a weak D match, TRBD2 (6 bases). Germline-derived CDR1 and CDR2 are MNHNY and SVGAGI (reference sequence). Trimming pared 7 bases from V and 4 bases from J, leaving 13 bases between. This CDR3 contains 14 residues. CDR3 coding DNA: TGTGCCAGCACCGCGGGGAAGAGCACCGGGGAGCTGTTTTTT. Its protein is CASTAGKSTGELFF.

The gene calls are TRBV5-8 and TRBJ1-1; 7 bases align to TRBD1. This CDR3 contains 13 residues. The germline CDR1 and CDR2 sequences are SGHTS and YDEGEE. The J segment lost 0 bases and the V segment lost 4 bases, leaving 0 bases of the junction unmatched. Here the CDR3 reads CASSGTVNTEAFF. CDR3 sequence (DNA): TGTGCCAGCAGCGGGACAGTGAACACTGAAGCTTTCTTT.

This chain links TRBV19 with TRBJ1-1, with 7 bases that match TRBD1. The CDR3 is 16 residues long. CDR1 LNHDA and CDR2 SQIVND come from the germline V gene (reference sequence). J was trimmed by 10 bases and V by 1 base; bases with no gene match: 15. In nucleotides, the CDR3 is TGTGCCAGTAGTATAGGGATTTCGGCAGGGGGATCGGGAGCTTTCTTT. Translation gives CASSIGISAGGSGAFF. The complete variable domain, with remaining parts taken from reference TRBV19 and TRBJ1-1, reads DGGITQSPKYLFRKEGQNVTLSCEQNLNHDAMYWYRQDPGQGLRLIYYSQIVNDFQKGDIAEGYSVSREKKESFPLTVTSAQKNPTAFYLCASSIGISAGGSGAFFGQGTRLTVV.

The chain joins TRBV6-2 or TRBV6-3 to TRBJ2-2, with D possibly matching TRBD2 (5 bases). V lost 5 bases to trimming and J lost 0 bases, with 13 bases between them. Germline loops: CDR1 MNHEY, CDR2 SVGEGT. CDR3 length: 16 residues. CDR3 sequence: CASSARATTNTGELFF. CDR3 sequence (DNA): TGTGCCAGCAGTGCGCGGGCGACTACGAACACCGGGGAGCTGTTTTTT.

This sequence joins TRBV9 and TRBJ2-1; possibly TRBD1 or TRBD2 for D (5 bases each). The CDR3 runs to 17 residues. The V and J ends lost 4 bases and 5 bases respectively, with 22 bases between them. The germline CDR1 and CDR2 sequences are SGDLS and YYNGEE. The CDR3 DNA reads as TGTGCCAGCAGCCCCCAGGGTCCGGGACGACGAGACAATGAGCAGTTCTTC. This codes for CASSPQGPGRRDNEQFF.

The chain joins TRBV6-5 to TRBJ1-5; 7 positions match TRBD1. The CDR3 extends over 13 amino acids. The V gene end was trimmed by 6 bases and the J gene end by 6 bases; junction bases not matched to a gene: 5. Germline loops: CDR1 MNHEY, CDR2 SVGAGI. CDR3 nucleotides: TGTGCCAGCAGCAGACAGGGACGTCAGCCCCAGCATTTT. Protein sequence: CASSRQGRQPQHF.

The genes are TRBV6-6 and TRBJ2-1; TRBD2 agrees at 14 bases. With V trimmed by 5 bases and J by 7 bases, 7 bases remained unmatched. Germline assignment: CDR1 MNHNY and CDR2 SVGAGI (reference sequence). The length of the CDR3 is 16 residues. CDR3 DNA sequence: TGTGCCAGCAGTCTCGACGGGACTAGCGGGAGTAATGAGCAGTTCTTC. It is translated as CASSLDGTSGSNEQFF.

The V call is TRBV18, the J call TRBJ1-1; unclear D gene. This CDR3 has 13 residues. CDR1 is KGHSH, CDR2 LQKENI, per germline. Deletions cut 2 bases from V and 10 bases from J, with 14 bases between. CDR3 in amino acids: CASSPGEGDVAFF. The CDR3 nucleotides read TGTGCCAGCTCACCAGGGGAGGGAGACGTAGCTTTCTTT.

The chain uses TRBV11-1 and TRBJ2-6; D unclear. Trimming left V 7 bases short and J 3 bases short, with 10 bases between. This CDR3 has 14 amino acids. CDR1 and CDR2 (germline): SGHAT, FQDESV (reference sequence). The CDR3 reads CASKIGFGANVLTF. CDR3 coding DNA: TGTGCCAGCAAGATAGGATTTGGGGCCAACGTCCTGACTTTC.

The rearrangement uses TRBV10-3 and TRBJ2-3; D is unresolved. CDR3 size: 13 residues. Germline CDR1 ENHRY, CDR2 SYGVKD. Trimming shortened V by 6 bases and J by 2 bases, and 9 bases separated the two germline ends. This CDR3 reads CAIRADATDTQYF. The CDR3 DNA reads as TGTGCCATCAGGGCGGACGCCACAGATACGCAGTATTTT.

This clone was seen a single time. The rearrangement links TRBV5-1 to TRBJ2-3, with D perhaps given as TRBD1 or TRBD2 (5 bases each). The CDR3 length is 16 residues. From germline, CDR1 is SGHRS and CDR2 YFSETQ. Trimming left V 0 bases short and J 3 bases short, with 14 bases between. The CDR3 protein is CASSLGDAPRTDTQYF. In DNA form, the CDR3 reads TGCGCCAGCAGCTTGGGGGACGCGCCGCGGACAGATACGCAGTATTTT.

CDR3 bases: TGTGCCACCAGTGATTCCTGGGACTCCGAGCAGTACTTC. It codes for CATSDSWDSEQYF. V usage is TRBV24-1 and J usage is TRBJ2-7; D may be TRBD2 (6 bases). The CDR3 runs 13 residues. Germline CDR1 is KGHDR and CDR2 is SFDVKD. V lost 2 bases, J lost 6 bases, and 10 bases lay in between.

The chain recombines TRBV14 with TRBJ2-1; 9 nucleotides line up with TRBD2. Germline V gives CDR1 SGHDN, CDR2 FVKESK. The trim removed 4 bases at V and 14 bases at J, leaving 12 bases unmatched. The CDR3 is made up of 14 amino acids. The CDR3 protein is CASSPRLVAGDEFF. The CDR3 nucleotides read TGTGCCAGCAGCCCCCGACTGGTAGCGGGAGATGAGTTCTTC.

V gene TRBV9 combines with J gene TRBJ1-2; a possible D gene is TRBD1 (6 bases). The CDR3 has 14 residues. Trimming shortened V by 3 bases and J by 5 bases, and 14 bases separated the two germline ends. Looked up from germline, CDR1 is SGDLS and CDR2 is YYNGEE. The CDR3 sequence is CASSDGGANYGYTF. The CDR3 DNA sequence: TGTGCCAGCAGCGATGGGGGGGCCAATTATGGCTACACCTTC.

This clone was counted a single time. This chain links TRBV4-3 with TRBJ1-6, with D perhaps TRBD1 (6 bases). In germline, CDR1 is LGHNA, CDR2 YSLEER. The CDR3 loop spans 13 amino acids. The V end lost 1 base, the J end lost 13 bases, and 11 bases lay between the germline ends. The CDR3 loop reads CASSQAVQGPLHF. DNA of the CDR3: TGCGCCAGCAGCCAAGCGGTCCAGGGGCCCCTCCACTTT.

The genes are TRBV24-1 and TRBJ2-3; 8 bases fit TRBD1. Germline V gene lookup returns CDR1 KGHDR and CDR2 SFDVKD. This CDR3 has 17 residues. V gave up 3 bases and J gave up 4 bases; unmatched junction bases: 11. In nucleotides, the CDR3 is TGTGCCACCAGTGATCCTGGGACAGGACGGGGCGCAGATACGCAGTATTTT. Translating gives CATSDPGTGRGADTQYF.

This clone was recorded once. An end of the junction differs from the germline gene, which may be a read error. The genes are TRBV6-1 and TRBJ1-2; D is undetermined. Looked up from germline, CDR1 is MNHNS and CDR2 is SASEGT. The CDR3 length is 15 residues. CDR3 coding DNA: TGTGCCAGCAGAGAAGTGGCAGAAGCTAACTATGGCTACACCTTC. Translating it yields CASREVAEANYGYTF.